The next 21 T cell receptor beta chains were all read from a single sample in a study of neurological immune-mediated disorders. TCRdb independently ran MiXCR on the 5' RACE reads; one entry per CDR3 protein. In the table there are about 53,000 distinct CDR3 sequences, roughly 8% of which are singletons. Noted time point: longitudinal time-point 3. The sample consisted of PBMCs. The receptors stem from a woman between 40 and 55 years old in good health.

In its sample, this clonotype was seen many times. This chain joins TRBV20-1 and TRBJ2-3, with 11 bases that match TRBD2. The CDR3 contains 15 residues. CDR1 DFQATT and CDR2 SNEGSKA come from the germline V gene (reference sequence). The V and J ends lost 7 bases and 0 bases, in that order; junction bases with no gene match: 6. CDR3 loop: CSVPGLAASTDTQYF. CDR3 bases: TGCAGTGTCCCGGGACTAGCGGCTAGCACAGATACGCAGTATTTT.

In its sample, this clonotype was seen many times. This chain joins TRBV4-1 and TRBJ2-3, with 9 bases matching TRBD2. This CDR3 is built from 17 residues. Germline values: CDR1 MGHRA, CDR2 YSYEKL. V lost 3 bases to trimming and J lost 4 bases; unmatched junction nucleotides: 11. CDR3 sequence: CASSQGPRGGRADTQYF. DNA for the CDR3: TGCGCCAGCAGCCAGGGACCGCGGGGGGGCCGGGCAGATACGCAGTATTTT.

This clonotype was recorded at least ten times. The chain carries TRBV9 and TRBJ2-7; 7 nucleotides agree with TRBD1. Germline CDR1 and CDR2: SGDLS and YYNGEE. V shed 5 bases, J shed 6 bases, and the junction held 8 bases outside the gene matches. The CDR3 runs to 13 residues. CDR3 region: CASSLNRDSEQYF. The CDR3, as DNA: TGTGCCAGCAGTCTTAACCGGGACAGCGAGCAGTACTTC. Full variable domain (outside the CDR3, taken from reference TRBV9 and TRBJ2-7): DSGVTQTPKHLITATGQRVTLRCSPRSGDLSVYWYQQSLDQGLQFLIQYYNGEERAKGNILERFSAQQFPDLHSELNLSSLELGDSALYFCASSLNRDSEQYFGPGTRLTVT.

This clonotype was counted at least ten times. CDR3 bases: TGCGCCAGCAGCTTGGAGGGGGGCGAGCAGTTCTTC. Protein product: CASSLEGGEQFF. V gene TRBV5-1 combines with J gene TRBJ2-1; D tentatively fits TRBD1 or TRBD2 (6 bases each). CDR3 length: 12 residues. Trimming stripped 0 bases from V and 10 bases from J, with 8 bases between. Germline V gives CDR1 SGHRS, CDR2 YFSETQ.

This clonotype showed up many times. The V gene is TRBV20-1, the J gene TRBJ2-1; perhaps TRBD1 as D (5 bases). The CDR3 is made up of 14 amino acids. The V and J ends lost 6 bases and 5 bases respectively, with 17 bases between them. Germline CDR1 DFQATT, CDR2 SNEGSKA (reference sequence). The CDR3 DNA follows: TGCAGTGCCTCAAAGACCAGGGTCCACAATGAGCAGTTCTTC. It is translated as CSASKTRVHNEQFF.

Here the CDR3 DNA reads TGCAGTAGTCGACAGGACTACGAGCAGTACTTC. This encodes CSSRQDYEQYF. V usage is TRBV20-1 and J usage is TRBJ2-7; TRBD1 might be the D (6 bases). V was clipped by 8 bases and J by 3 bases, with 11 bases between them. Germline assignment: CDR1 DFQATT and CDR2 SNEGSKA (reference sequence). CDR3 size: 11 residues.

At least ten counts were recorded for this clonotype. The chain recombines TRBV5-1 with TRBJ2-3; TRBD2 agrees at 12 bases. This CDR3 is 15 amino acids long. Trimming at V came to 4 bases and at J to 4 bases, leaving 4 bases not matched to a gene. Germline V gene sequence: CDR1 SGHRS, CDR2 YFSETQ. The CDR3 coding sequence is TGCGCCAGCAGCCTAGCGGGAGGGCCAGCAGATACGCAGTATTTT. This translates into CASSLAGGPADTQYF.

The rearrangement joins TRBV29-1 to TRBJ1-1, with TRBD1 matching over 7 bases. The germline gives CDR1 SQVTM, CDR2 ANQGSEA. The CDR3 has 13 residues. V trimming: 8 bases; J trimming: 3 bases; junction bases outside the gene matches: 9. DNA of the CDR3: TGCAGCCTTCGGGACAGTTCATACACTGAAGCTTTCTTT. This sequence encodes CSLRDSSYTEAFF.

This clonotype appeared many times. The chain uses TRBV12-3 or TRBV12-4 and TRBJ1-1; TRBD1 matches 9 bases. The trim removed 6 bases at V and 0 bases at J, leaving 5 bases unmatched. The CDR3 spans 15 residues. CDR3 amino acids: CASRTGGLMNTEAFF. The CDR3 DNA reads as TGTGCCAGCAGGACAGGGGGGTTGATGAACACTGAAGCTTTCTTT.

This sequence joins TRBV10-3 and TRBJ1-5; tentative D call: TRBD1 (5 bases). Germline CDR1 is ENHRY and CDR2 is SYGVKD. This CDR3 spans 15 amino acids. Trimming took off 3 bases at V and 2 bases at J, with 11 bases between the two ends. Here the CDR3 reads CAISDQGGGNQPQHF. The CDR3 DNA follows: TGTGCCATCAGTGATCAGGGAGGAGGCAATCAGCCCCAGCATTTT.

This clonotype came up many times. The chain has TRBV20-1 and TRBJ1-1; D remains unclear. V was pared by 0 bases and J by 5 bases, with 19 bases between. The length of the CDR3 is 16 residues. Per the germline V gene, CDR1 is DFQATT and CDR2 is SNEGSKA (reference sequence). Written as DNA, the CDR3 is TGCAGTGCTAGAGATGCGAACGCCCAACGATGGACTGAAGCTTTCTTT. Protein: CSARDANAQRWTEAFF.

As regards this clonotype: A much larger clone differs from this one at a single base, so this may be a read error. The chain links TRBV9 to TRBJ1-6; D remains ambiguous. The germline CDR1 and CDR2 sequences are SGDLS and YYNGEE. Trimming took off 0 bases at V and 15 bases at J, with 10 bases between the two ends. CDR3 length: 12 residues. CDR3 sequence: CASSVGGLLLHF. CDR3 DNA: TGTGCCAGCAGCGTAGGTGGGCTCCTCCTCCACTTT.

This clonotype was recorded many times. The V call is TRBV3-1, the J call TRBJ1-6, with D unclear. This CDR3 has 17 amino acids. The germline V gene encodes CDR1 LGHDT and CDR2 YNNKEL (reference sequence). V lost 4 bases and J lost 5, with 18 bases in between. The CDR3 here is CASSPWPPEINNSPLHF. CDR3 in DNA: TGTGCCAGCAGCCCGTGGCCCCCAGAAATAAATAATTCACCCCTCCACTTT.

This clonotype was recorded many times. This sequence joins TRBV5-1 and TRBJ1-2; perhaps TRBD1 as D (5 bases). Looked up from germline, CDR1 is SGHRS and CDR2 is YFSETQ. The germline V and J ends were trimmed by 0 bases and 0 bases, with 9 bases remaining between them. CDR3 length: 15 amino acids. This chain's CDR3 is CASSLVRGSNYGYTF. The CDR3 bases are TGCGCCAGCAGCTTGGTCCGGGGCTCTAACTATGGCTACACCTTC.

This clonotype came up many times. The J gene is TRBJ2-3, the V gene TRBV24-1, with D uncertain. This CDR3 spans 13 amino acids. Trimming took 5 bases from V and 2 from J, leaving 7 bases between them. Germline V gives CDR1 KGHDR, CDR2 SFDVKD. DNA of the CDR3: TGTGCCACCAGTGTGCAGGTCACAGATACGCAGTATTTT. It specifies CATSVQVTDTQYF.

This clonotype was seen ten or more times. The chain has TRBV12-3 or TRBV12-4 and TRBJ2-1; D might be TRBD2 (7 bases). The CDR3 extends over 12 amino acids. V was cut by 6 bases and J by 14 bases, with 17 bases left in between. Written as DNA, the CDR3 is TGTGCCAGCAGCCTACAAGGGGGAGGGGAGTTCTTC. This encodes CASSLQGGGEFF.

This clonotype was seen repeatedly, ten times or more. The J gene is TRBJ1-1, the V gene TRBV29-1, with 10 positions matching TRBD1. The CDR3 contains 13 residues. Per the germline V gene, CDR1 is SQVTM and CDR2 is ANQGSEA. V shed 7 bases, J shed 0 bases, and the junction held 2 bases outside the gene matches. The CDR3 nucleotides are TGCAGCGCGGACAGGGGGGTGAACACTGAAGCTTTCTTT. Protein product: CSADRGVNTEAFF.

The sample holds many counts of this clonotype. The chain is built from TRBV7-3 and TRBJ2-1; 9 positions match TRBD1. V trimming: 1 base; J trimming: 7 bases; junction bases outside the gene matches: 5. CDR1 is SGHTA and CDR2 is FQGTGA in the germline V gene. CDR3 size: 15 residues. The CDR3 here is CASSLNGQGLNEQFF. The CDR3 DNA sequence: TGTGCCAGCAGCTTAAACGGACAGGGGTTGAATGAGCAGTTCTTC.

Regarding this clonotype: A much larger clone differs by one base, so this may be a read error. The chain couples TRBV7-8 to TRBJ1-1; D remains ambiguous. Trimming shortened V by 5 bases and J by 5 bases, and 12 bases separated the two germline ends. The CDR3 has 13 amino acids. The V gene's germline CDR1 is SGHVS and CDR2 FQNEAQ. The CDR3 DNA reads TGTGCCAGCAGCGTCACGCCCGCGACTGAAGCTTTCTTT. Translating gives CASSVTPATEAFF.

This clonotype has ten or more counts. This chain connects TRBV5-1 to TRBJ2-5, with 9 bases aligning to TRBD2. The germline CDR1 and CDR2 sequences are SGHRS and YFSETQ. Trimming cost V 3 bases and J 3 bases; bases outside gene matches: 9. This CDR3 contains 16 residues. The CDR3 DNA is TGCGCCAGCAGCTACGCCGGGACTAGCACCAAAGAGACCCAGTACTTC. Protein: CASSYAGTSTKETQYF.

Remarks on this clonotype: The junction does not match germline at one end; this may be a read error. V usage is TRBV12-3 or TRBV12-4 and J usage is TRBJ1-3, with 11 nucleotides matching TRBD1. The CDR3 sequence is 15 residues long. Written as DNA, the CDR3 is TGTTCCAGCAGTCGCGGACAGGGGGCTCGAAACACCATATATTTT. Translation: CSSSRGQGARNTIYF.